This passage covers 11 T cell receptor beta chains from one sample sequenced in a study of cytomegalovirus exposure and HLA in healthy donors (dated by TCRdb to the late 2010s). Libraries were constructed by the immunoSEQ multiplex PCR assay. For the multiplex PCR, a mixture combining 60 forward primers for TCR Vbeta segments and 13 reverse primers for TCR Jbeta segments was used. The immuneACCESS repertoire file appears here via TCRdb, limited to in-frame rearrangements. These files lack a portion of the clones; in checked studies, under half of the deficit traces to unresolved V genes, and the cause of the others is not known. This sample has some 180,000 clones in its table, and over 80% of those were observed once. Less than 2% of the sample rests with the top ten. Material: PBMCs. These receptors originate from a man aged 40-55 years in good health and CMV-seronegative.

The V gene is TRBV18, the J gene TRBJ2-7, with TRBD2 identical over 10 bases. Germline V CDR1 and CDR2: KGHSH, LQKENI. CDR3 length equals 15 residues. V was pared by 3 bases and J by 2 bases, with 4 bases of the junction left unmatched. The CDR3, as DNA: TGTGCCAGCTCACCTGCTAGCGGGGGAACCTACGAGCAGTACTTC. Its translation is CASSPASGGTYEQYF.

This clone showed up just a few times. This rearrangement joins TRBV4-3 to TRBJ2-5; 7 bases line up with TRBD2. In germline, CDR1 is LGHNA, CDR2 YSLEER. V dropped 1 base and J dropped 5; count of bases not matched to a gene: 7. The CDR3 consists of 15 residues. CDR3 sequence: CASSQVPAGWETQYF. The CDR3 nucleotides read TGCGCCAGCAGCCAAGTCCCAGCGGGGTGGGAGACCCAGTACTTC.

The CDR3 loop reads CASSTETGGEQYF. The CDR3 nucleotides are TGTGCCAGCAGCACCGAGACAGGGGGCGAGCAGTACTTC. The rearrangement links TRBV5-4 to TRBJ2-7, with 9 nucleotides matching TRBD1. The CDR3 is 13 residues long. Germline assignment: CDR1 SGHNT and CDR2 YYREEE (reference sequence). J gave up 6 bases and V 4 bases, and 5 bases lay outside the gene matches.

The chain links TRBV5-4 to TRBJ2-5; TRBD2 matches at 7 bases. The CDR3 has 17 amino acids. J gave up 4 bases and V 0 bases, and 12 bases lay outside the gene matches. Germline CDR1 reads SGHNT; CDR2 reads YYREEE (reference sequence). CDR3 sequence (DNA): TGTGCCAGCAGCTTGGTACCATCGCGGGGGAAAAGAGAGACCCAGTACTTC. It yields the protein CASSLVPSRGKRETQYF.

The CDR3 bases are TGTGCCAGCAGCTTAGCGGGACAGGGCGTGGATGGCTACACCTTC. Its protein product is CASSLAGQGVDGYTF. This chain joins TRBV7-8 and TRBJ1-2; 9 bases are shared with TRBD1. This CDR3 contains 15 residues. CDR1 SGHVS and CDR2 FQNEAQ come from the germline V gene. V trimming: 0 bases; J trimming: 6 bases; junction bases outside the gene matches: 5.

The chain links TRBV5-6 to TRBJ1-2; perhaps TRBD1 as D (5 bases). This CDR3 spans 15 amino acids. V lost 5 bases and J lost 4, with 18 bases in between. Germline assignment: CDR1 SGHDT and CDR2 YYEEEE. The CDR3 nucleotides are TGTGCCAGCAGAACCGGGACCGGGGGTGTCTATGGCTACACCTTC. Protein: CASRTGTGGVYGYTF.

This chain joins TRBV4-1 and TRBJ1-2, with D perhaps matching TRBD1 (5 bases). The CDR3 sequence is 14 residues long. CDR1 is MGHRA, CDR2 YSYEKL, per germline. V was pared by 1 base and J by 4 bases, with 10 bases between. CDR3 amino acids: CASSQVGGGYGYTF. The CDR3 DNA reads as TGCGCCAGCAGCCAAGTGGGGGGGGGCTATGGCTACACCTTC.

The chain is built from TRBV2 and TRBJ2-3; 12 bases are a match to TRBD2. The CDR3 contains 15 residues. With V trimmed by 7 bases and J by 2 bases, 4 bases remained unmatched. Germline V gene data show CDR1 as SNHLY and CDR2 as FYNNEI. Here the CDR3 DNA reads TGTGCCAGCATTGGACTAGCGGGACCCACAGATACGCAGTATTTT. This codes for CASIGLAGPTDTQYF.

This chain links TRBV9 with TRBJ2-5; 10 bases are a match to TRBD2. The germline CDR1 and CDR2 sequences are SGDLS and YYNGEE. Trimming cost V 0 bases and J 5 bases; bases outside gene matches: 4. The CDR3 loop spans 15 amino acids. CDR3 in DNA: TGTGCCAGCAGCGTAGGTGGTAGCGGGAGGGAGACCCAGTACTTC. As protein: CASSVGGSGRETQYF.

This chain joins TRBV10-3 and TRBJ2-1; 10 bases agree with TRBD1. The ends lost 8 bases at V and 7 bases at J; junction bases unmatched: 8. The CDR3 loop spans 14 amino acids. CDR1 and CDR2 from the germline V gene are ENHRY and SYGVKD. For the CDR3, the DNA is TGTGCCATCTATGAGGGGACAGGGGCAAATGAGCAGTTCTTC. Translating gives CAIYEGTGANEQFF.

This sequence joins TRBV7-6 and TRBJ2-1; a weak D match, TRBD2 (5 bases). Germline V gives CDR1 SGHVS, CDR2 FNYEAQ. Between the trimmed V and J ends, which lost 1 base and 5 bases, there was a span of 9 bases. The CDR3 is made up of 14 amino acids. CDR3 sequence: CASSLVRGNNEQFF. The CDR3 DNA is TGTGCCAGCAGCTTAGTCCGAGGGAACAATGAGCAGTTCTTC.